One and the same sample provided the 20 T cell receptor beta chains below, sequenced in a study of cytomegalovirus exposure and HLA in healthy donors (dated by TCRdb to about 2017). Library method: the immunoSEQ multiplex PCR assay. This is the immuneACCESS table as TCRdb keeps it, with only in-frame sequences that have V and J called. A part of the clones is gone; compared with another copy, unresolved V genes explain less than half, and the rest is unexplained. This sample has about 330,000 clones in its table, and around 90% of those were observed once. Approximately 1% of the sample lies in the top ten. Material: PBMCs. These TCRs come from a woman aged 25-40 years in good health and CMV-seropositive.

This chain uses TRBV7-2 with TRBJ2-7; D is perhaps TRBD1 (5 bases). CDR1 and CDR2 from the germline V gene are SGHTA and FQGNSA. The CDR3 has 16 residues. V was trimmed by 4 bases and J by 2 bases, leaving 18 bases between them. For the CDR3, the DNA is TGTGCCAGCAGCTCCTTTTCCTTGGACAATACCTACGAGCAGTACTTC. Amino acids: CASSSFSLDNTYEQYF.

The chain couples TRBV6-1 to TRBJ2-7; a possible D gene is TRBD1 (6 bases). CDR3 length: 13 residues. Germline values: CDR1 MNHNS, CDR2 SASEGT. V was pared by 7 bases and J by 0 bases, with 10 bases between. The CDR3 DNA reads as TGTGCCAGCACAGGGGCTAGCTCCTACGAGCAGTACTTC. It specifies CASTGASSYEQYF.

The chain has TRBV9 and TRBJ2-7, with D tentatively TRBD1 or TRBD2 (5 bases each). The CDR3 is made up of 13 amino acids. Germline V lookup: CDR1 SGDLS, CDR2 YYNGEE. V lost 0 bases and J lost 7, with 11 bases in between. CDR3 sequence reads: CASSVGGTKEQYF. In DNA, the CDR3 is TGTGCCAGCAGCGTAGGAGGGACCAAAGAGCAGTACTTC.

The chain carries TRBV9 and TRBJ2-1, with D maybe TRBD1 (6 bases). Germline V CDR1 and CDR2: SGDLS, YYNGEE. The V and J ends lost 3 bases and 4 bases respectively, with 8 bases between them. CDR3 size: 13 residues. For the CDR3, the DNA is TGTGCCAGCAGCGCCGGACAGTACAATGAGCAGTTCTTC. Its protein is CASSAGQYNEQFF.

The chain carries TRBV7-6 and TRBJ2-7, with 8 positions matching TRBD1. V shed 3 bases, J shed 2 bases, and the junction held 6 bases outside the gene matches. CDR3 length: 15 residues. The germline V gene encodes CDR1 SGHVS and CDR2 FNYEAQ. The CDR3 DNA follows: TGTGCCAGCAGCTTTGAGTCAGGGGGCCCCTACGAGCAGTACTTC. This translates into CASSFESGGPYEQYF.

The rearrangement links TRBV27 to TRBJ1-1; D might be TRBD1 (5 bases). This CDR3 has 16 residues. The germline V gene has CDR1 MNHEY and CDR2 SMNVEV (reference sequence). With 5 bases removed from V and 6 bases from J, the gap between germline ends came to 22 bases. The CDR3 is CASSTWARVGVAEAFF. CDR3 sequence (DNA): TGTGCCAGCAGTACGTGGGCCAGGGTGGGTGTCGCTGAAGCTTTCTTT.

The genes are TRBV28 and TRBJ1-4, with D uncertain. The ends were cut back, 3 bases at V and 8 bases at J, with 22 bases in the middle. The CDR3 spans 17 residues. Germline CDR1 MDHEN, CDR2 SYDVKM. The CDR3 loop is CASSFGSQRRSKEKLFF. DNA of the CDR3: TGTGCCAGCAGTTTTGGTAGTCAGCGGCGGAGTAAGGAAAAACTGTTTTTT.

This clone appeared a single time. The chain links TRBV4-1 to TRBJ1-5; 11 bases are shared with TRBD1. The germline gives CDR1 MGHRA, CDR2 YSYEKL. CDR3 length equals 17 residues. J gave up 1 base and V 3 bases, and 5 bases lay outside the gene matches. CDR3 loop: CASSQGTGGRSNQPQHF. CDR3 DNA: TGCGCCAGCAGCCAGGGGACAGGGGGTAGAAGCAATCAGCCCCAGCATTTT.

The genes are TRBV27 and TRBJ2-7, with 7 nucleotides matching TRBD1. The length of the CDR3 is 14 residues. V shed 2 bases, J shed 0 bases, and the junction held 1 base outside the gene matches. CDR1 is MNHEY, CDR2 SMNVEV, per germline (reference sequence). The CDR3 DNA sequence: TGTGCCAGCAGTTTAGGACAGGTCTCCTACGAGCAGTACTTC. Protein sequence: CASSLGQVSYEQYF.

The chain is built from TRBV19 and TRBJ1-1; 7 nucleotides agree with TRBD1. In germline, CDR1 is LNHDA, CDR2 SQIVND (reference sequence). This CDR3 is built from 16 residues. Trimming removed 3 bases from V and 3 bases from J; junction bases left unmatched: 10. CDR3 loop: CASSMPTGAWDTEAFF. The CDR3 nucleotides read TGTGCCAGTAGTATGCCCACAGGGGCTTGGGACACTGAAGCTTTCTTT.

J is TRBJ1-2 and V is TRBV25-1; no firm D call. Germline loops: CDR1 MGHDK, CDR2 SYGVNS. CDR3 size: 13 residues. The V gene lost 3 bases and the J gene lost 8 bases, with 13 bases spanning the gap. CDR3 sequence (DNA): TGTGCCAGCAGTGAGAAGTTGGGTATGGGCTACACCTTC. It specifies CASSEKLGMGYTF.

This clone showed up just once. This chain uses TRBV6-5 with TRBJ1-1; a weak D match, TRBD1 (6 bases). V was clipped by 7 bases and J by 6 bases, with 18 bases between them. CDR1 is MNHEY, CDR2 SVGAGI, per germline. The CDR3 totals 14 residues. Here the CDR3 reads CASMNLQGSAEAFF. The CDR3 bases are TGTGCCAGCATGAACCTCCAGGGGAGCGCTGAAGCTTTCTTT.

The CDR3 here is CASSLGHFLYGYTF. The CDR3 DNA reads TGTGCCAGCAGTTTGGGACATTTCCTTTATGGCTACACCTTC. The chain joins TRBV7-9 to TRBJ1-2; D possibly corresponds to TRBD1 (6 bases). Trimming removed 6 bases at V and 5 bases at J, with 16 bases between. Germline V gene lookup returns CDR1 SEHNR and CDR2 FQNEAQ (reference sequence). This CDR3 region has 14 residues.

The chain carries TRBV4-2 and TRBJ2-3; D is undetermined. The ends were cut back, 1 base at V and 1 base at J, with 9 bases in the middle. CDR3 length equals 15 residues. CDR1 LGHNA and CDR2 YNFKEQ come from the germline V gene. The CDR3 spells CASSQGLAGTDTQYF. CDR3 bases: TGTGCCAGCAGCCAAGGCCTGGCGGGCACAGATACGCAGTATTTT.

The genes are TRBV29-1 and TRBJ1-2, with TRBD1 as a possible D gene (6 bases). Germline assignment: CDR1 SQVTM and CDR2 ANQGSEA. The CDR3 totals 12 residues. Trimming cost V 7 bases and J 2 bases, with 11 bases left between them. The CDR3 region has the DNA TGCAGCGGAGGGGGGGGGAACTATGGCTACACCTTC. Translated: CSGGGGNYGYTF.

This chain joins TRBV7-2 and TRBJ1-2; no firm D call. Germline assignment: CDR1 SGHTA and CDR2 FQGNSA. The CDR3 contains 15 residues. Trimming took 3 bases from V and 1 from J, leaving 12 bases between them. The CDR3 here is CASSLWGTLNYGYTF. CDR3 DNA: TGTGCCAGCAGCTTGTGGGGAACCCTTAACTATGGCTACACCTTC.

The CDR3 sequence is CASNLPGQGEAFF. DNA for the CDR3: TGTGCCAGTAATCTCCCGGGACAGGGTGAAGCTTTCTTT. The chain employs TRBV28 and TRBJ1-1; 9 bases fit TRBD1. The CDR3 is 13 amino acids. With V trimmed by 9 bases and J by 7 bases, 9 bases remained unmatched. Germline lookup yields CDR1 MDHEN and CDR2 SYDVKM.

The rearrangement links TRBV7-3 to TRBJ2-3; the match to TRBD2 covers 16 bases. The CDR3 is made up of 18 amino acids. The ends lost 3 bases at V and 6 bases at J; junction bases unmatched: 9. CDR1 and CDR2 from the germline V gene are SGHTA and FQGTGA. Here the CDR3 DNA reads TGTGCCAGCAGCTTCCCCGGGACTAGCGGGAGGGCCGGGGATACGCAGTATTTT. This translates into CASSFPGTSGRAGDTQYF.

The V and J genes are TRBV27 and TRBJ2-1, with D possibly TRBD2 on 6 matching bases. Germline-derived CDR1 and CDR2 are MNHEY and SMNVEV (reference sequence). V was shortened by 6 bases and J by 9 bases, with 15 bases between the two germline ends. The CDR3 sequence is 13 residues long. For the CDR3, the DNA is TGTGCCAGCAGACTGACTAGTTTGCGTGAGCAGTTCTTC. Protein sequence: CASRLTSLREQFF.

J is TRBJ2-3 and V is TRBV6-1; no clear D. V lost 6 bases, J lost 4 bases, and 8 bases lay in between. This CDR3 is 12 amino acids long. Germline V gives CDR1 MNHNS, CDR2 SASEGT. The CDR3 protein is CASRSGPDTQYF. As DNA, the CDR3 is TGTGCCAGCAGGTCCGGGCCAGATACGCAGTATTTT.